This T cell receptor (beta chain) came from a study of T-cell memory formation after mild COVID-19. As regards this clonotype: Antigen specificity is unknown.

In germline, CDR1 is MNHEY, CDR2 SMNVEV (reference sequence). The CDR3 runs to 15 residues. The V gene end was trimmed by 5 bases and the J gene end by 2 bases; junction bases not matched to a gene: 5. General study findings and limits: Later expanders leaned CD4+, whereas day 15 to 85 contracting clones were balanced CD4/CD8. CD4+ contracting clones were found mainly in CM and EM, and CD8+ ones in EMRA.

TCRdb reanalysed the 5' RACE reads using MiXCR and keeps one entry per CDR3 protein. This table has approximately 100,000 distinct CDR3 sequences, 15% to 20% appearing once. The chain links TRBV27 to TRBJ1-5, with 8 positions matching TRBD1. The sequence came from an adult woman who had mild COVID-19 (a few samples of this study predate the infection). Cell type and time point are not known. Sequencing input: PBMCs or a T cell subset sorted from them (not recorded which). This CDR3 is CASSPTTGGNQPQHF. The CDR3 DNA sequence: TGTGCCAGCAGTCCTACGACAGGGGGCAATCAGCCCCAGCATTTT.